Following are 13 T cell receptor beta chains from one sample sequenced in a study of beta chain features in type 1 diabetes. Isolated RNA was reverse transcribed in full, so expressed TCRB transcripts were sequenced. Clones were read by immunoSEQ multiplex PCR, and TCRdb kept only the in-frame ones, dropping some. The repertoire consists of some 240,000 clones, with 16% occurring once and the leading ten covering about 0.08%. Overall study results and limits: The study found moderately but significantly shorter TCRB CDR3s in all four CD4+ subsets of Type 1 diabetes patients.

Their specific antigens are unknown. Sample: naive CD4+ T cells from blood. The receptors derive from a young man with type 1 diabetes.

This clone has a handful of counts. V and J are TRBV28 and TRBJ2-5; D is uncertain. The germline gives CDR1 MDHEN, CDR2 SYDVKM. This CDR3 is built from 13 residues. V lost 6 bases, J lost 6 bases, and 14 bases lay in between. The CDR3 sequence is CASSQLTPQTQYF. The CDR3 DNA reads as TGTGCCAGCAGCCAACTAACTCCACAGACCCAGTACTTC.

The rearrangement uses TRBV11-2 and TRBJ2-1; D may be TRBD2 (6 bases). Deletions cut 6 bases from V and 1 base from J, with 13 bases between. This CDR3 has 15 residues. In germline, CDR1 is SGHAT, CDR2 FQNNGV. The CDR3 bases are TGTGCCAGCAGACCCCCGGGACTTTCCTACAATGAGCAGTTCTTC. Residues: CASRPPGLSYNEQFF.

The V call is TRBV29-1, the J call TRBJ1-1; 9 nucleotides align to TRBD1. Trimming removed 7 bases from V and 2 bases from J; junction bases left unmatched: 5. The CDR3 runs 13 residues. The germline V gene encodes CDR1 SQVTM and CDR2 ANQGSEA. The CDR3 sequence is CSADRGPNTEAFF. The CDR3 bases are TGCAGCGCGGACAGGGGCCCAAACACTGAAGCTTTCTTT. Full variable domain (outside the CDR3, taken from reference TRBV29-1 and TRBJ1-1): SAVISQKPSRDICQRGTSLTIQCQVDSQVTMMFWYRQQPGQSLTLIATANQGSEATYESGFVIDKFPISRPNLTFSTLTVSNMSPEDSSIYLCSADRGPNTEAFFGQGTRLTVV.

The gene calls are TRBV12-1 and TRBJ2-3; TRBD2 was called by the table and not checked on the DNA. TRBV12-1 is given as a pseudogene. The length of the CDR3 is 17 residues. CDR3 sequence (DNA): TGTGCCAGCAGCTTTGGGTCCGGGAGGGCCGGATCAGATACGCAGTATTTT. This gives the protein CASSFGSGRAGSDTQYF.

The rearrangement links TRBV27 to TRBJ2-1; unclear D gene. V lost 8 bases and J 0 bases, leaving 5 bases between the germline ends. Looked up from germline, CDR1 is MNHEY and CDR2 is SMNVEV (reference sequence). This CDR3 region has 12 residues. CDR3 in DNA: TGTGCCAGCGGGGACTCCTACAATGAGCAGTTCTTC. It codes for CASGDSYNEQFF.

This clone was seen a few times. The rearrangement joins TRBV15 to TRBJ2-3; D remains ambiguous. There are 12 residues in the CDR3. V was pared by 5 bases and J by 6 bases, with 9 bases between. CDR1 is LNHNV and CDR2 is YYDKDF in the germline V gene (reference sequence). CDR3 loop: CATSSSMDTQYF. Here the CDR3 DNA reads TGTGCCACCAGCTCATCAATGGATACGCAGTATTTT.

This clone has more than one count but fewer than ten. The chain links TRBV4-1 to TRBJ2-1; 9 bases agree with TRBD1. This CDR3 has 16 residues. J lost 8 bases, V lost 0 bases, and 8 bases had no gene match. Germline V gene data show CDR1 as MGHRA and CDR2 as YSYEKL. This CDR3 reads CASSQDLSGQGYEQFF. The CDR3, as DNA: TGCGCCAGCAGCCAAGATCTATCGGGACAGGGTTATGAGCAGTTCTTC.

This chain links TRBV30 with TRBJ1-2; 7 bases match TRBD1. V trimming: 8 bases; J trimming: 2 bases; junction bases outside the gene matches: 8. The CDR3 loop spans 13 amino acids. Germline V gene data show CDR1 as GTSNPN and CDR2 as SVGIG (reference sequence). The CDR3 bases are TGTGCCCAGCAGGGGGTTAGAAACTATGGCTACACCTTC. This sequence encodes CAQQGVRNYGYTF.

This clone showed up just a few times. The genes are TRBV5-4 and TRBJ2-1; no clear D gene. Trimming left V 3 bases short and J 8 bases short, with 6 bases between. The CDR3 is made up of 11 amino acids. CDR1 and CDR2 (germline): SGHNT, YYREEE (reference sequence). DNA of the CDR3: TGTGCCAGCAGCTCCCGGGATGAGCAGTTCTTC. It yields the protein CASSSRDEQFF.

The CDR3 is CASSLGAGEQFF. DNA of the CDR3: TGTGCCAGCAGCTTGGGAGCTGGTGAGCAGTTCTTC. This rearrangement joins TRBV5-4 to TRBJ2-1, with D unclear. The V end lost 0 bases, the J end lost 9 bases, and 7 bases lay between the germline ends. The CDR3 sequence is 12 residues long. Germline V gene data show CDR1 as SGHNT and CDR2 as YYREEE (reference sequence). Variable domain in full (rest from reference TRBV5-4 and TRBJ2-1): ETGVTQSPTHLIKTRGQQVTLRCSSQSGHNTVSWYQQALGQGPQFIFQYYREEENGRGNFPPRFSGLQFPNYSSELNVNALELDDSALYLCASSLGAGEQFFGPGTRLTVL.

This clone was counted between two and nine times. The chain joins TRBV29-1 to TRBJ2-1, with D possibly being TRBD2 (6 bases). Per germline, CDR1 SQVTM and CDR2 ANQGSEA. Trimming took 8 bases from V and 9 from J, leaving 20 bases between them. The CDR3 consists of 13 residues. The CDR3 DNA is TGCAGCCCCAAAAGTATATTGGGGGGTGAGCAGTTCTTC. Translated: CSPKSILGGEQFF.

This clone was counted a few times. The chain carries TRBV7-2 and TRBJ2-1; 9 bases map to TRBD1. This CDR3 has 15 amino acids. Trimming removed 5 bases from V and 6 bases from J; junction bases left unmatched: 8. Germline V gene sequence: CDR1 SGHTA, CDR2 FQGNSA. CDR3 bases: TGTGCCAGCAGCCAACCCGGGACAGGGTTCAATGAGCAGTTCTTC. Its translation is CASSQPGTGFNEQFF.

This clone was counted a few times. DNA for the CDR3: TGTGCCTGGAGTGCGGGGGCGGGAGAGGGAGAGACCCAGTACTTC. Its translation: CAWSAGAGEGETQYF. The chain has TRBV30 and TRBJ2-5; D is possibly TRBD2 (7 bases). V lost 1 base to trimming and J lost 4 bases, with 16 bases between them. Germline CDR1 GTSNPN, CDR2 SVGIG (reference sequence). There are 15 residues in the CDR3.